The rows below give T cell receptor beta chains drawn from one sample of a study of blood T cell repertoires in COVID-19. The protocol was immunoSEQ multiplex PCR, while the TCRdb copy is restricted to in-frame clones and leaves out a portion. Altogether about 200,000 clones are present, about four fifths being singletons, with the ten largest covering roughly 6.9%. The sample was PBMCs or T cells enriched from blood (not recorded which). Every receptor here comes from a man aged 40-55 years who had recovered from COVID-19. Both conserved end residues are part of each CDR3. A D gene is named only where the DNA matches it firmly. Clone size is stated in some rows and not others, as once, few, many or a class when expanded.

>.|.|TRBJ1-5|TRBV3-1/TRBV3-2
CASSQGRSVSNQPQHF
TGTGCCAGCAGCCAAGGCAGGTCAGTTAGCAATCAGCCCCAGCATTTT
>.|TRBD1|TRBJ1-1|TRBV2
CASYRVGQGKAFF
TGTGCCAGCTACCGGGTAGGACAGGGTAAAGCTTTCTTT
>.|.|TRBJ1-1|TRBV15
CATSRDYAGSTEAFF
TGTGCCACCAGCAGAGATTATGCGGGGAGCACTGAAGCTTTCTTT
>.|TRBD1|TRBJ1-5|TRBV29-1
CSVLSVSGTGDTSPRTQHF
TGCAGCGTTCTCTCTGTATCCGGGACAGGGGACACCTCCCCTCGGACCCAGCATTTT
>.|.|TRBJ2-1|TRBV7-2
CASSPLAPGASNEQFF
TGTGCCAGCAGCCCCCTCGCCCCTGGAGCTAGCAATGAGCAGTTCTTC
>.|TRBD1|TRBJ1-2|TRBV5-4
CASSLDREYYGYTF
TGTGCCAGCAGCTTAGACAGGGAATACTATGGCTACACCTTC
>.|.|TRBJ1-2|TRBV4-3
CASSQGVGSGYTF
TGCGCCAGCAGCCAAGGGGTAGGGAGTGGCTACACCTTC
>once|.|TRBJ2-7|TRBV5-1
CASSTLSGYHEQYF
TGCGCCAGCAGCACCTTGTCGGGGTACCACGAGCAGTACTTC
>.|TRBD2|TRBJ2-3|TRBV20-1
CSASKRGATDTQYF
TGCAGTGCTAGTAAGCGGGGGGCAACAGATACGCAGTATTTT
>once|TRBD1|TRBJ1-6|TRBV7-2
CASSLGQGYNSPLHF
TGTGCCAGCAGCTTAGGACAGGGCTATAATTCACCCCTCCACTTT
>.|.|TRBJ1-5|TRBV13
CASSLGVGVGVQPQHF
TGTGCCAGCAGCTTAGGGGTGGGAGTCGGTGTTCAGCCCCAGCATTTT
>.|.|TRBJ1-2|TRBV9
CASSVAGADYGYTF
TGTGCCAGCAGCGTAGCAGGGGCTGACTATGGCTACACCTTC
>.|TRBD2|TRBJ2-2|TRBV10-2
CASSPRKGLAGNTGELFF
TGCGCCAGCAGCCCAAGGAAGGGACTAGCGGGAAACACCGGGGAGCTGTTTTTT
>few|TRBD1|TRBJ2-1|TRBV7-8
CASSLAQGAINEQFF
TGTGCCAGCAGCTTAGCGCAGGGGGCAATCAATGAGCAGTTCTTC
>.|TRBD2|TRBJ2-7|TRBV5-1
CASSLNLADRGEQYF
TGCGCCAGCAGCTTGAACCTAGCGGATAGAGGGGAGCAGTACTTC
>.|.|TRBJ2-1|TRBV2
CASRPDSNEQFF
TGTGCCAGCAGACCCGACAGTAATGAGCAGTTCTTC
>.|.|TRBJ1-1|TRBV6-5
CAVGRRTNTEAFF
TGTGCCGTCGGGAGGAGAACGAACACTGAAGCTTTCTTT
>.|.|TRBJ2-7|TRBV19
CASSENSLYEQYF
TGTGCCAGTAGTGAAAACTCGTTATACGAGCAGTACTTC
>few|TRBD2|TRBJ2-7|TRBV24-1
CATSDLSGGEQYF
TGTGCCACCAGTGATTTATCCGGGGGGGAGCAGTACTTC
>few|TRBD1|TRBJ2-1|TRBV4-1
CASSQQQGASYNEQFF
TGCGCCAGCAGCCAACAACAGGGGGCGTCCTACAATGAGCAGTTCTTC
>.|.|TRBJ2-7|TRBV7-9
CASSLQDYEQYF
TGTGCCAGCAGCTTACAGGACTACGAGCAGTACTTC
>.|TRBD1|TRBJ2-1|TRBV7-9
CASSFGTANNEQFF
TGTGCCAGCAGCTTCGGGACAGCCAACAATGAGCAGTTCTTC
>few|TRBD1|TRBJ1-5|TRBV7-8
CASSLVDRGNQPQHF
TGTGCCAGCAGCTTAGTCGACAGGGGCAATCAGCCCCAGCATTTT
>.|.|TRBJ1-1|TRBV5-1
CASSSLAGTEAFF
TGCGCCAGCAGCTCCCTCGCGGGCACTGAAGCTTTCTTT
>.|TRBD1|TRBJ1-1|TRBV5-4
CASSGQGRVNTEAFF
TGTGCCAGCAGCGGACAGGGGAGGGTGAACACTGAAGCTTTCTTT
>.|.|TRBJ1-3|TRBV18
CASSPPAGAGNTIYF
TGTGCCAGCTCACCACCTGCAGGGGCTGGAAACACCATATATTTT
>.|TRBD2|TRBJ2-1|TRBV5-4
CASSQSGGGDNEQFF
TGTGCCAGCAGCCAAAGCGGGGGGGGTGACAATGAGCAGTTCTTC
>once|TRBD1|TRBJ1-4|TRBV5-1
CASSRTGQGWEKLFF
TGCGCCAGCAGCCGAACCGGACAGGGTTGGGAAAAACTGTTTTTT
>.|TRBD1|TRBJ2-7|TRBV19
CASSPGQGNYEQYF
TGTGCCAGTAGCCCGGGACAGGGCAATTACGAGCAGTACTTC
>few|.|TRBJ1-6|TRBV30
CAWRNGGAGLSPLHF
TGTGCCTGGAGGAACGGGGGGGCAGGGTTATCACCCCTCCACTTT
>.|TRBD2|TRBJ2-1|TRBV6-5
CASRLAGASYNEQFF
TGTGCCAGCAGGCTAGCGGGGGCTTCCTACAATGAGCAGTTCTTC
>.|TRBD2|TRBJ2-1|TRBV14
CASSQEYGTSQFF
TGTGCCAGCAGCCAAGAATATGGGACTAGTCAGTTCTTC
>once|TRBD2|TRBJ2-5|TRBV5-4
CASSKLLAGGFQETQYF
TGTGCCAGCAGCAAATTACTAGCGGGGGGCTTCCAAGAGACCCAGTACTTC
>.|.|TRBJ1-1|TRBV6-2/TRBV6-3
CASSHGDRGNTEAFF
TGTGCCAGCAGTCACGGAGACAGAGGAAACACTGAAGCTTTCTTT
>.|.|TRBJ1-1|TRBV4-1
CASSQDWEFTITEAFF
TGCGCCAGCAGCCAAGATTGGGAGTTTACGATCACTGAAGCTTTCTTT
>.|TRBD1|TRBJ1-1|TRBV5-1
CASSSDRAGGAFF
TGCGCCAGCAGCTCGGACAGGGCCGGCGGAGCTTTCTTT
>few|.|TRBJ1-5|TRBV6-2/TRBV6-3
CASSFRYNQPQHF
TGTGCCAGCAGTTTTCGTTACAATCAGCCCCAGCATTTT
>few|.|TRBJ1-5|TRBV20-1
CSASWGHYSNQPQHF
TGCAGTGCTAGTTGGGGGCATTATAGCAATCAGCCCCAGCATTTT
>.|.|TRBJ1-1|TRBV18
CASSPSPGGNTEAFF
TGTGCCAGCTCACCAAGCCCGGGGGGGAACACTGAAGCTTTCTTT
>.|TRBD1|TRBJ1-6|TRBV6-2/TRBV6-3
CASSYSRLRQGAIWASSPLHF
TGTGCCAGCAGTTACTCACGGCTGAGACAGGGGGCGATTTGGGCAAGCTCACCCCTCCACTTT
>.|TRBD1|TRBJ2-3|TRBV5-4
CASSLPGQGADTQYF
TGTGCCAGCAGCTTGCCAGGACAGGGAGCAGATACGCAGTATTTT
>.|TRBD2|TRBJ2-5|TRBV5-1
CASRTGTSGALQETQYF
TGCGCCAGCAGAACAGGGACTAGCGGGGCCCTCCAAGAGACCCAGTACTTC